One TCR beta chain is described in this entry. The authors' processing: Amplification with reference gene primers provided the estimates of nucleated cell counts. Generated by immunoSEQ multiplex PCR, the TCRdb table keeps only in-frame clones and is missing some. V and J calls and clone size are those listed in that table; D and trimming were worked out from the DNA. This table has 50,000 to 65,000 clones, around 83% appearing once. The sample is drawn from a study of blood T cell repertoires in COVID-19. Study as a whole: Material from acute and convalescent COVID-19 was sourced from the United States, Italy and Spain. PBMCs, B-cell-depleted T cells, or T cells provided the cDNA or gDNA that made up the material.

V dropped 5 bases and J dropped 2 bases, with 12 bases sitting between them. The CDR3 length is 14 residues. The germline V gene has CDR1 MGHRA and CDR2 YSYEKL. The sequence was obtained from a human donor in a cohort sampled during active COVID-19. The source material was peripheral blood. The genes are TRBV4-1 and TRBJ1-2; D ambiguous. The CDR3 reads CASSVSSGNYGYTF. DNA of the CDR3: TGCGCCAGCAGCGTCTCGTCGGGGAACTATGGCTACACCTTC.